These 9 T cell receptor beta chains came from one sample sequenced in a study of CD8+ T cells in alopecia areata. Reverse transcription of extracted RNA yielded cDNA, which provided the sequencing template. The method was immunoSEQ multiplex PCR; TCRdb's version includes in-frame clones alone and lacks a portion of them. The sample has 140,000 to 150,000 clones, roughly 50% seen once. Sample: CD4+ T cells sorted from blood, taken at week 0. The receptor source for this set is a human donor with alopecia areata.

The rearrangement joins TRBV29-1 to TRBJ1-1, with D maybe TRBD1 (6 bases). The length of the CDR3 is 13 residues. Deletions cut 7 bases from V and 4 bases from J, with 16 bases between. Germline V lookup: CDR1 SQVTM, CDR2 ANQGSEA. The CDR3 nucleotides are TGCAGCGGATTCAGGGGTTTCGGCACTGAAGCTTTCTTT. Protein: CSGFRGFGTEAFF.

This clone was picked up one time. The J gene is TRBJ1-2, the V gene TRBV4-3; D is undetermined. The CDR3 totals 12 residues. Germline V gives CDR1 LGHNA, CDR2 YSLEER. Between the trimmed V and J ends, which lost 6 bases and 13 bases, there was a span of 18 bases. CDR3 sequence: CASRGLYAGLTF. The CDR3 nucleotides are TGCGCCAGCAGAGGACTTTACGCGGGCCTCACCTTC.

The rearrangement links TRBV29-1 to TRBJ2-3, with a possible D match to TRBD2 (6 bases). Germline CDR1 is SQVTM and CDR2 is ANQGSEA. Trimming pared 7 bases from V and 14 bases from J, leaving 16 bases between. The CDR3 length is 10 residues. This chain's CDR3 is CSAGGVMVYF. Written as DNA, the CDR3 is TGCAGCGCCGGGGGTGTGATGGTGTATTTT.

This clone was found once. The rearrangement links TRBV4-1 to TRBJ1-4; 7 bases agree with TRBD1. This CDR3 comprises 17 residues. Trimming took 0 bases from V and 7 from J; bases not matched to a gene: 11. Germline CDR1 and CDR2: MGHRA and YSYEKL. The CDR3 loop reads CASSQEWNRGRGEKLFF. The DNA of the CDR3 is TGCGCCAGCAGCCAAGAATGGAACAGGGGACGGGGTGAAAAACTGTTTTTT.

The chain has TRBV4-2 and TRBJ2-5; 11 bases map to TRBD2. This CDR3 region has 17 residues. CDR1 is LGHNA, CDR2 YNFKEQ, per germline. The J segment lost 5 bases and the V segment lost 1 base, leaving 9 bases of the junction unmatched. The CDR3 region has the DNA TGTGCCAGCAGCCAAGGCGTTAGCGGGGGGGCCGGTGAGACCCAGTACTTC. It translates to CASSQGVSGGAGETQYF.

The genes are TRBV2 and TRBJ2-5, with 9 bases fitting TRBD1. Germline V gene data show CDR1 as SNHLY and CDR2 as FYNNEI. V shed 7 bases, J shed 7 bases, and the junction held 4 bases outside the gene matches. This CDR3 has 12 amino acids. The CDR3 region is CASTPGQGTQYF. The CDR3 coding sequence is TGTGCCAGCACTCCGGGACAGGGGACCCAGTACTTC.

This chain connects TRBV4-1 to TRBJ1-1; D remains ambiguous. CDR1 and CDR2 (germline): MGHRA, YSYEKL. The CDR3 is 13 amino acids. Trimming shortened V by 2 bases and J by 8 bases, and 12 bases separated the two germline ends. For the CDR3, the DNA is TGCGCCAGCAGCCAACTTAGTAGTCAGGAAGCTTTCTTT. This gives the protein CASSQLSSQEAFF.

The chain links TRBV4-3 to TRBJ1-2, with TRBD1 as a possible D gene (5 bases). Per the germline V gene, CDR1 is LGHNA and CDR2 is YSLEER. V gave up 0 bases and J gave up 3 bases, with 17 bases separating them. The CDR3 extends over 17 amino acids. As DNA, the CDR3 is TGCGCCAGCAGCCAAGACGGGCCCCCGGGGGGGGACTATGGCTACACCTTC. Translation: CASSQDGPPGGDYGYTF.

V usage is TRBV19 and J usage is TRBJ1-4, with a weak D call TRBD1 (6 bases). Germline V CDR1 and CDR2: LNHDA, SQIVND (reference sequence). V lost 10 bases to trimming and J lost 5 bases, with 14 bases between them. This CDR3 is 13 amino acids long. CDR3 DNA sequence: TGTGCCACCCAGGACAGACAAAATGAAAAACTGTTTTTT. This translates into CATQDRQNEKLFF.